This TCR beta chain was sequenced in a study of T cells in Graves' hyperthyroidism and ophthalmopathy. Study results and limitations: Ophthalmopathy was separated from stable hyperthyroidism by a 13 V-J model. Progression to ophthalmopathy was predicted a median of about six months early.

Amplified TCR beta CDR3 regions derived from RNA transcripts. TCR CDR3 regions were first amplified by RT-PCR with HTBI primers. MiXCR, applied by TCRdb to the multiplex PCR reads, yields one record per CDR3 protein. This sample has roughly 420,000 distinct CDR3 sequences, with about 15% found just once. This clonotype was seen many times. The antigen is undetermined. Subjects aged 18 to 65 presented with newly diagnosed hyperthyroidism of less than 2 months' duration. CDR1 and CDR2 from the germline V gene are SNHLY and FYNNEI. The CDR3 runs to 15 residues. J was trimmed by 2 bases and V by 5 bases; bases with no gene match: 6.

The receptor comes from a woman aged 18 to 35 with Graves' hyperthyroidism. The sample taken for sequencing was blood. The V and J genes are TRBV2 and TRBJ1-3; TRBD1 matches 7 bases. This CDR3 is CASSRQGVAGNTIYF. The CDR3 DNA sequence: TGTGCCAGCAGTCGACAGGGAGTAGCTGGAAACACCATATATTTT.